A selection of T cell receptor beta chains follows, all from one sample in a study of T cell changes during pregnancy in multiple sclerosis. Generated by immunoSEQ multiplex PCR, the TCRdb table keeps only in-frame clones and is missing some. Found here are 60,000 to 85,000 clones, 90% to 95% of them singletons; the top ten hold under 1.5%. This material consisted of peripheral blood, taken in the second trimester of pregnancy. Receptors were obtained from a female donor with multiple sclerosis, enrolled in a pregnancy study. CDR3s include the opening cysteine and the closing phenylalanine or tryptophan.

TRBJ2-3 TRBV7-9 CASSPSGTDTQYF
TRBJ2-3 TRBV18 CASSPTSGSTDTQYF
TRBJ1-2 TRBV6-1 CASSEAPRMEGASGYTF
TRBJ2-7 TRBV5-1 CASSSTGTRADSRYF
TRBJ1-1 TRBV9 CASSVVLGDREGTEAFF
TRBJ2-3 TRBV30 CAWSERANEDTQYF
TRBJ2-5 TRBV5-1 CASSPGQGIETQYF
TRBJ1-4 TRBV6-1 CASLTGQDWEKLFF
TRBJ1-2 TRBV30 CAWGTTGVGYTF
TRBJ2-4 TRBV4-1 CASSQDRRQGLAKNIQYF
TRBJ1-2 TRBV6-5 CAISDRADGYTF
TRBJ1-5 TRBV7-8 CASSLSSQPQHF
TRBJ2-1 TRBV5-1 CASSEGLAGASYLGNEQFF
TRBJ2-3 TRBV27 CASSPSGGGTTDTQYF
TRBJ2-1 TRBV5-1 CASSLVSSPGNEQFF
TRBJ1-5 TRBV27 CASSFGRARQPQHF
TRBJ2-2 TRBV7-9 CASRLTGDTGELFF
TRBJ2-7 TRBV6-1 CASSEVLGAPYEQYF
TRBJ1-2 TRBV6-1 CASSTRDSPYTF
TRBJ1-1 TRBV4-1 CASSQADRRTEAFF
TRBJ1-1 TRBV4-2 CASSHGQNNEAFF
TRBJ1-5 TRBV7-9 CASSLAGEGQPQHF
TRBJ1-1 TRBV29-1 CSVSTGSVGTEAFF
TRBJ2-1 TRBV6-1 CASSEAGVPYNEQFF
TRBJ2-2 TRBV7-3 CASGQPNTGELFF
TRBJ2-3 TRBV19 CASKSGRADTQYF
TRBJ1-6 TRBV2 CASPGQPNSPLHF
TRBJ1-1 TRBV7-3 CASSLTVTDTEAFF
TRBJ1-3 TRBV5-5 CASSPKPGARGNTIYF
TRBJ2-6 TRBV7-3 CASTLSGANVLTF
TRBJ2-5 TRBV5-5 CASSPDGMETQYF
TRBJ2-2 TRBV7-6 CASSLESATGELFF
TRBJ1-2 TRBV6-4 CASSDGTGGLYGYTF
TRBJ2-3 TRBV5-4 CASSRSSGVGGDTQYF
TRBJ1-5 TRBV30 CAWTNRLNQPQHF
TRBJ2-2 TRBV5-4 CASSSTGAGTGELFF
TRBJ1-3 TRBV7-3 CASSVGPGGLAGNTIYF